These 3 T cell receptor beta chains were sequenced from one sample in a study of control samples from healthy donors and cancer patients (TCRdb year 2020). The method behind the library was the immunoSEQ multiplex PCR assay. TCRdb took this table from immuneACCESS and kept in-frame rearrangements with V and J called. Such tables lack part of the clones; where checked against another copy, unresolved V genes explain under half of the gap, and the rest is unexplained. The sample yields about 140,000 clones; roughly 92% were counted once. Around 11% of the sample belongs to the ten largest clones. Material for sequencing was blood. The receptors derive from a man younger than 45 in good health.

This chain connects TRBV30 to TRBJ2-6; the D is unclear. Germline-derived CDR1 and CDR2 are GTSNPN and SVGIG (reference sequence). V lost 0 bases to trimming and J lost 0 bases, with 6 bases between them. This CDR3 spans 15 amino acids. CDR3 DNA: TGTGCCTGGAGTGTTGGCAGCTCTGGGGCCAACGTCCTGACTTTC. Amino acids: CAWSVGSSGANVLTF.

This chain connects TRBV29-1 to TRBJ1-4; the D gene is possibly TRBD1 (6 bases). CDR1 and CDR2 (germline): SQVTM, ANQGSEA. The ends were cut back, 4 bases at V and 6 bases at J, with 12 bases in the middle. The CDR3 has 13 residues. The CDR3 is CSVGTGPDEKLFF. CDR3 in DNA: TGCAGCGTTGGTACAGGGCCGGATGAAAAACTGTTTTTT.

The chain employs TRBV2 and TRBJ2-1; D is ambiguous. The CDR3 has 15 amino acids. V lost 3 bases and J 2 bases, leaving 11 bases between the germline ends. The germline V gene has CDR1 SNHLY and CDR2 FYNNEI. The CDR3 DNA sequence: TGTGCCAGCAGTGACGCTAGGTTCCCCTACAATGAGCAGTTCTTC. This translates into CASSDARFPYNEQFF.